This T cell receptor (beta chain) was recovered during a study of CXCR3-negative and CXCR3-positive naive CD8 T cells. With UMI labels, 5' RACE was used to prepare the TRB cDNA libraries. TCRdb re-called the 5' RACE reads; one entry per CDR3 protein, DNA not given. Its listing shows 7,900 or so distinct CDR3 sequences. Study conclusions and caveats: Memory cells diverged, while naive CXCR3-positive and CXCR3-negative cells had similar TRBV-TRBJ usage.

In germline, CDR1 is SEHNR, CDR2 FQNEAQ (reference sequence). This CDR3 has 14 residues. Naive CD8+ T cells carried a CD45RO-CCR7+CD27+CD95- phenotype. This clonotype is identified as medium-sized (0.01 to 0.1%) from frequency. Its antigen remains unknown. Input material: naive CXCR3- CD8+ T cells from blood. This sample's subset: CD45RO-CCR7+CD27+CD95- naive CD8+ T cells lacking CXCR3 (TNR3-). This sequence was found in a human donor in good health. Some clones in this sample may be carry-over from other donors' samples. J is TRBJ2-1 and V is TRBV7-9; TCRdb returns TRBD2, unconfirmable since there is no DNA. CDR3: CASSPIEESGEQFF. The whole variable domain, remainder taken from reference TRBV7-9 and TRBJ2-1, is DTGVSQNPRHKITKRGQNVTFRCDPISEHNRLYWYRQTLGQGPEFLTYFQNEAQLEKSRLLSDRFSAERPKGSFSTLEIQRTEQGDSAMYLCASSPIEESGEQFFGPGTRLTVL.